This entry is about one T cell receptor (beta chain). Vbeta (60) and Jbeta (13) primers were used in the PCR. Profiled with immunoSEQ multiplex PCR; TCRdb holds only in-frame clones, not every one. The sample lists 100,000 to 120,000 clones, approximately 83% seen once, with more than 1.5% in the top ten. The germline V gene encodes CDR1 MNHEY and CDR2 SMNVEV (reference sequence). Trimming cost V 8 bases and J 4 bases, with 6 bases left between them. This CDR3 is 11 amino acids long. The sample comes from a study of cytomegalovirus exposure and HLA in healthy donors. Overall study: Most genotyped donors, 81% of about 400, had Caucasian-associated genetic ancestry.

The V gene is TRBV27, the J gene TRBJ2-1; the D gene is possibly TRBD2 (6 bases). This sequence originates from a man in his forties in good health and CMV-seronegative. The sample was PBMCs. The CDR3 DNA is TGTGCCAGCCGGGGGTACAATGAGCAGTTCTTC. This codes for CASRGYNEQFF.